This T cell receptor beta chain appears in the sequencing data of a study of blood T cell repertoires in COVID-19. Study in general: Italy, Spain and the United States were the sources of the convalescent and acute COVID-19 samples. T cells, B-cell-depleted T cells, or PBMCs provided the cDNA or gDNA that served as material.

Original handling: Estimated nucleated cell counts came from reference gene primer amplification. Using immunoSEQ multiplex PCR, the repertoire was profiled, and TCRdb retains in-frame clones only, with some absent. Clonal size and the V and J genes are those of that table, whereas D and trimming came from the DNA. Found here are tens of thousands of clones, 88% of them singletons; the top ten hold about 3.2%. The CDR3 runs 16 residues. The ends lost 4 bases at V and 5 bases at J; junction bases unmatched: 8. CDR1 SGHKS and CDR2 YYEKEE come from the germline V gene (reference sequence). This sequence was found in a middle-aged man with active COVID-19. The sequencing input was peripheral blood. The rearrangement uses TRBV5-5 and TRBJ2-3; the match to TRBD2 covers 12 bases. CDR3 amino acids: CASSRTSGEVRDTQYF. The CDR3, as DNA: TGTGCCAGCAGCCGGACTAGCGGGGAAGTAAGAGATACGCAGTATTTT.